The 31 T cell receptor beta chains listed next were all sequenced from one sample in a study of T cell responses to AZD1222 COVID-19 vaccine. The assay was immunoSEQ multiplex PCR, and TCRdb's table has in-frame clones only and misses some. The sample contains roughly 150,000 clones, more than 70% of which appear only once. The sample was peripheral blood, taken on day 0 of AZD1222 vaccination. The receptors stem from an adult in good health.

This chain uses TRBV19 with TRBJ1-1, with D unresolved. This CDR3 spans 14 amino acids. CDR1 and CDR2 from the germline V gene are LNHDA and SQIVND (reference sequence). Trimming pared 2 bases from V and 6 bases from J, leaving 13 bases between. The CDR3 DNA follows: TGTGCCAGTAGTATAACGGGGTTGGGGTCTGAAGCTTTCTTT. Translating it yields CASSITGLGSEAFF.

The chain employs TRBV3-1 (or the pseudogene TRBV3-2) and TRBJ1-1; D is unresolved. Germline values: CDR1 LGHDT, CDR2 YNNKEL (reference sequence). Trimming took off 0 bases at V and 5 bases at J, with 10 bases between the two ends. The CDR3 extends over 14 amino acids. The CDR3 bases are TGTGCCAGCAGCCAAGATCGCAGAGGAACTGAAGCTTTCTTT. It encodes CASSQDRRGTEAFF.

This clone was detected a few times. DNA for the CDR3: TGTGCCAGCAGTGAAGGGGAGACCCAGTACTTC. This codes for CASSEGETQYF. This rearrangement joins TRBV25-1 to TRBJ2-5; no reliable D call. Germline V gives CDR1 MGHDK, CDR2 SYGVNS. There are 11 residues in the CDR3. Trimming took off 2 bases at V and 5 bases at J, with 3 bases between the two ends.

This clone was counted between two and nine times. The chain has TRBV5-6 and TRBJ1-1, with D perhaps matching TRBD1 (5 bases). Trimming took 0 bases from V and 1 from J, leaving 13 bases between them. The CDR3 length is 16 residues. Germline V gives CDR1 SGHDT, CDR2 YYEEEE. CDR3 loop: CASSLGKGRTNTEAFF. Here the CDR3 DNA reads TGTGCCAGCAGCTTGGGAAAGGGACGCACGAACACTGAAGCTTTCTTT. Variable domain in full (rest from reference TRBV5-6 and TRBJ1-1): DAGVTQSPTHLIKTRGQQVTLRCSPKSGHDTVSWYQQALGQGPQFIFQYYEEEERQRGNFPDRFSGHQFPNYSSELNVNALLLGDSALYLCASSLGKGRTNTEAFFGQGTRLTVV.

V usage is TRBV27 and J usage is TRBJ2-3; 11 bases fit TRBD2. The CDR3 runs 18 residues. Germline V gene sequence: CDR1 MNHEY, CDR2 SMNVEV (reference sequence). V dropped 5 bases and J dropped 2; count of bases not matched to a gene: 12. The DNA for the CDR3 is TGTGCCAGCAGTAACGGGGTTAGCGGGAGGGACTACACAGATACGCAGTATTTT. This translates into CASSNGVSGRDYTDTQYF.

The chain is built from TRBV3-1 (or the pseudogene TRBV3-2) and TRBJ2-1; 10 bases match TRBD1. Per the germline V gene, CDR1 is LGHDT and CDR2 is YNNKEL (reference sequence). The CDR3 consists of 17 residues. V was pared by 1 base and J by 1 base, with 4 bases of the junction left unmatched. The CDR3 DNA reads TGTGCCAGCAGCCAAGTGAGACAGGGGGCGTCCTACAATGAGCAGTTCTTC. This gives the protein CASSQVRQGASYNEQFF.

The V and J genes are TRBV6-6 and TRBJ2-1; weak D call: TRBD2 (5 bases). The CDR3 extends over 15 amino acids. Trimming cost V 5 bases and J 8 bases, with 19 bases left between them. In germline, CDR1 is MNHNY, CDR2 SVGAGI (reference sequence). In nucleotides, the CDR3 is TGTGCCAGCAGTCCCCGGACGGGCCTAGCAGATGAGCAGTTCTTC. It is translated as CASSPRTGLADEQFF.

In its sample, this clone was seen a few times. The DNA of the CDR3 is TGTGCCAGCAGCTTACTAGGGATCCACCAAGAGACCCAGTACTTC. Its translation: CASSLLGIHQETQYF. This rearrangement joins TRBV3-1 (or the pseudogene TRBV3-2) to TRBJ2-5; a weak D match, TRBD2 (5 bases). V was clipped by 5 bases and J by 0 bases, with 13 bases between them. Germline values: CDR1 LGHDT, CDR2 YNNKEL (reference sequence). The CDR3 spans 15 residues.

The chain is built from TRBV5-4 and TRBJ2-7, with D perhaps TRBD1 (5 bases). V was shortened by 6 bases and J by 5 bases, with 18 bases between the two germline ends. CDR3 length: 14 amino acids. CDR1 is SGHNT, CDR2 YYREEE, per germline (reference sequence). CDR3 bases: TGTGCCAGCAATTTGCAGGGCCGTCTCCACGAGCAGTACTTC. This translates into CASNLQGRLHEQYF. The whole variable domain, remainder taken from reference TRBV5-4 and TRBJ2-7, is ETGVTQSPTHLIKTRGQQVTLRCSSQSGHNTVSWYQQALGQGPQFIFQYYREEENGRGNFPPRFSGLQFPNYSSELNVNALELDDSALYLCASNLQGRLHEQYFGPGTRLTVT.

The rearrangement uses TRBV7-2 and TRBJ2-7, with D possibly being TRBD1 (6 bases). With 5 bases removed from V and 5 bases from J, the gap between germline ends came to 19 bases. Germline values: CDR1 SGHTA, CDR2 FQGNSA. The CDR3 runs 15 residues. The CDR3 bases are TGTGCCAGCAGCCCGTCTGGGCAGGGGCGTCACGAGCAGTACTTC. This encodes CASSPSGQGRHEQYF.

In its sample, this clone was seen a few times. The chain couples TRBV11-1 to TRBJ1-1, with TRBD1 identical over 8 bases. Germline V gene data show CDR1 as SGHAT and CDR2 as FQDESV (reference sequence). The CDR3 covers 15 residues. The ends lost 5 bases at V and 5 bases at J; junction bases unmatched: 10. CDR3 coding DNA: TGTGCCAGCAGCCGCCGGGCAGGGGGCGAGACTGAAGCTTTCTTT. Protein product: CASSRRAGGETEAFF.

The table lists this clone with a few counts. The chain joins TRBV4-3 to TRBJ1-1; no clear D. The V end lost 5 bases, the J end lost 3 bases, and 10 bases lay between the germline ends. The CDR3 covers 13 residues. CDR1 and CDR2 (germline): LGHNA, YSLEER. CDR3 loop: CASSEQGYTEAFF. The CDR3 DNA is TGCGCCAGCAGCGAACAAGGTTACACTGAAGCTTTCTTT.

This rearrangement joins TRBV6-4 to TRBJ1-1; tentatively, D is TRBD1 (6 bases). V lost 6 bases and J 1 base, leaving 12 bases between the germline ends. Germline CDR1 reads MRHNA; CDR2 reads SNTAGT. The CDR3 covers 14 residues. The CDR3 DNA reads as TGTGCCAGCAGGGGGGACATAGGGAACACTGAAGCTTTCTTT. Amino acid sequence: CASRGDIGNTEAFF.

The V and J genes are TRBV6-1 and TRBJ2-3; D is undetermined. CDR3 length: 12 residues. V dropped 2 bases and J dropped 9 bases, with 9 bases sitting between them. CDR1 MNHNS and CDR2 SASEGT come from the germline V gene. In DNA, the CDR3 is TGTGCCAGCAGTGAAACGTCTAGGACGCAGTATTTT. The encoded protein is CASSETSRTQYF.

The chain has TRBV7-9 and TRBJ2-3; D is unclear. V lost 0 bases and J 0 bases, leaving 4 bases between the germline ends. Looked up from germline, CDR1 is SEHNR and CDR2 is FQNEAQ (reference sequence). The CDR3 is 14 residues long. CDR3 region: CASSLAHSTDTQYF. The DNA of the CDR3 is TGTGCCAGCAGCTTAGCGCATAGCACAGATACGCAGTATTTT.

As DNA, the CDR3 is TGTGCCAGCCGATCACGGTCGACAGGGGGCGAGGTTAGCTATGGCTACACCTTC. Encoded protein: CASRSRSTGGEVSYGYTF. V usage is TRBV3-1 (or the pseudogene TRBV3-2) and J usage is TRBJ1-2; 10 bases line up with TRBD1. This CDR3 spans 18 amino acids. Trimming cost V 8 bases and J 4 bases; bases outside gene matches: 19. Germline assignment: CDR1 LGHDT and CDR2 YNNKEL (reference sequence).

The V call is TRBV27, the J call TRBJ1-2; TRBD1 matches at 7 bases. From germline, CDR1 is MNHEY and CDR2 SMNVEV (reference sequence). The CDR3 is 14 residues long. V trimming: 3 bases; J trimming: 0 bases; junction bases outside the gene matches: 1. The CDR3 DNA sequence: TGTGCCAGCAGTTTTCAGGGGGCTAACTATGGCTACACCTTC. Protein: CASSFQGANYGYTF.

The rearrangement joins TRBV30 to TRBJ1-5; TRBD1 agrees at 7 bases. The CDR3 is 16 residues long. Looked up from germline, CDR1 is GTSNPN and CDR2 is SVGIG (reference sequence). V shed 3 bases, J shed 1 base, and the junction held 9 bases outside the gene matches. For the CDR3, the DNA is TGTGCCTGGAGCCCCGGGACAGCAATAAGCAATCAGCCCCAGCATTTT. Amino acids: CAWSPGTAISNQPQHF. The complete variable domain, with remaining parts taken from reference TRBV30 and TRBJ1-5, reads SQTIHQWPATLVQPVGSPLSLECTVEGTSNPNLYWYRQAAGRGLQLLFYSVGIGQISSEVPQNLSASRPQDRQFILSSKKLLLSDSGFYLCAWSPGTAISNQPQHFGDGTRLSIL.

The chain couples TRBV15 to TRBJ2-7, with TRBD1 matching 8 bases. The V gene's germline CDR1 is LNHNV and CDR2 YYDKDF (reference sequence). The junction had 6 bases not matched to a gene; V was cut back by 5 bases and J by 3 bases. This CDR3 is built from 14 residues. The CDR3 loop is CATSFGQGYYEQYF. The CDR3 bases are TGTGCCACCAGCTTCGGACAGGGTTACTACGAGCAGTACTTC. Together with reference TRBV15 and TRBJ2-7, the CDR3 gives the full variable domain: DAMVIQNPRYQVTQFGKPVTLSCSQTLNHNVMYWYQQKSSQAPKLLFHYYDKDFNNEADTPDNFQSRRPNTSFCFLDIRSPGLGDTAMYLCATSFGQGYYEQYFGPGTRLTVT.

The chain links TRBV15 to TRBJ1-3; no clear D. V was cut by 2 bases and J by 2 bases, with 4 bases left in between. Germline CDR1 LNHNV, CDR2 YYDKDF (reference sequence). The CDR3 is made up of 13 amino acids. CDR3 bases: TGTGCCACCAGCAGATTCACTGGAAACACCATATATTTT. Encoded protein: CATSRFTGNTIYF.

The chain combines TRBV10-2 with TRBJ2-3; 8 bases line up with TRBD1. The germline CDR1 and CDR2 sequences are WSHSY and SAAADI. This CDR3 is built from 17 residues. The J segment lost 3 bases and the V segment lost 7 bases, leaving 15 bases of the junction unmatched. CDR3 nucleotide sequence: TGCGCCAGCACCCCGGCGAATAGGCGACAGGGGACAGATACGCAGTATTTT. This translates into CASTPANRRQGTDTQYF.

This clone was counted a few times. J is TRBJ1-3 and V is TRBV3-1 (or the pseudogene TRBV3-2), with unresolved D. The CDR3 consists of 12 residues. The V gene lost 5 bases and the J gene lost 2 bases, with 4 bases spanning the gap. From germline, CDR1 is LGHDT and CDR2 YNNKEL (reference sequence). Here the CDR3 DNA reads TGTGCCAGCAGCGGGGCTGGAAACACCATATATTTT. This gives the protein CASSGAGNTIYF.

This clone was observed once. The rearrangement joins TRBV30 to TRBJ1-1; D is undetermined. V was trimmed by 1 base and J by 3 bases, leaving 6 bases between them. This CDR3 is 12 amino acids long. CDR1 and CDR2 from the germline V gene are GTSNPN and SVGIG (reference sequence). The chain's CDR3 is CAWSAIDTEAFF. For the CDR3, the DNA is TGTGCCTGGAGTGCCATAGACACTGAAGCTTTCTTT.

The rearrangement links TRBV3-1 (or the pseudogene TRBV3-2) to TRBJ1-2; the D is unclear. Germline CDR1 and CDR2: LGHDT and YNNKEL (reference sequence). Trimming stripped 6 bases from V and 6 bases from J, with 14 bases between. There are 13 residues in the CDR3. CDR3 nucleotides: TGTGCCAGCAGATGGGGAGGAGACGATGGCTACACCTTC. It codes for CASRWGGDDGYTF.

The chain links TRBV10-3 to TRBJ1-1; D is unclear. Trimming pared 2 bases from V and 2 bases from J, leaving 15 bases between. The CDR3 has 16 amino acids. CDR1 is ENHRY and CDR2 is SYGVKD in the germline V gene. The CDR3 reads CAISELNRGRNTEAFF. The CDR3 DNA is TGTGCCATCAGTGAGCTAAATAGAGGCAGAAACACTGAAGCTTTCTTT.

This clone has a single count. The chain combines TRBV28 with TRBJ2-1; no reliable D call. V lost 3 bases to trimming and J lost 6 bases, with 0 bases between them. CDR3 length: 10 residues. Per germline, CDR1 MDHEN and CDR2 SYDVKM. The CDR3 here is CASSFNEQFF. DNA for the CDR3: TGTGCCAGCAGTTTCAATGAGCAGTTCTTC.

The chain links TRBV10-3 to TRBJ2-1, with 10 nucleotides matching TRBD2. V was pared by 6 bases and J by 8 bases, with 7 bases of the junction left unmatched. Germline loops: CDR1 ENHRY, CDR2 SYGVKD. This CDR3 contains 14 residues. The CDR3 region has the DNA TGTGCCATCAGGACGGCTAGCGGGAGTTATGAGCAGTTCTTC. Amino acid sequence: CAIRTASGSYEQFF.

This chain joins TRBV19 and TRBJ2-7; 13 nucleotides line up with TRBD2. J gave up 7 bases and V 9 bases, and 6 bases lay outside the gene matches. Germline V gene data show CDR1 as LNHDA and CDR2 as SQIVND (reference sequence). The CDR3 spans 13 residues. The CDR3 reads CASGLAGVREQYF. In nucleotides, the CDR3 is TGTGCCAGCGGACTAGCGGGAGTTAGGGAGCAGTACTTC.

The rearrangement joins TRBV4-2 to TRBJ2-3; D is uncertain. CDR3 length: 13 amino acids. The V end was cut by 4 bases, the J end by 2 bases, with 7 bases between. Germline CDR1 reads LGHNA; CDR2 reads YNFKEQ. The DNA for the CDR3 is TGTGCCAGCAGCCCCCGGGTCACAGATACGCAGTATTTT. This translates into CASSPRVTDTQYF.

This rearrangement joins TRBV20-1 to TRBJ2-5, with D possibly being TRBD2 (6 bases). Germline values: CDR1 DFQATT, CDR2 SNEGSKA (reference sequence). V was clipped by 3 bases and J by 2 bases, with 19 bases between them. The CDR3 has 16 residues. The CDR3 here is CSASNSRSLAQETQYF. DNA of the CDR3: TGCAGTGCTAGTAATTCACGGTCACTAGCACAAGAGACCCAGTACTTC.

The chain recombines TRBV19 with TRBJ2-1, with a possible D match to TRBD2 (6 bases). The CDR3 runs to 15 residues. Trimming left V 5 bases short and J 0 bases short, with 11 bases between. Per the germline V gene, CDR1 is LNHDA and CDR2 is SQIVND (reference sequence). This chain's CDR3 is CASSRGMSSYNEQFF. CDR3 bases: TGTGCCAGTAGTCGGGGGATGAGCTCCTACAATGAGCAGTTCTTC. Filled out from reference TRBV19 and TRBJ2-1, the complete variable domain reads DGGITQSPKYLFRKEGQNVTLSCEQNLNHDAMYWYRQDPGQGLRLIYYSQIVNDFQKGDIAEGYSVSREKKESFPLTVTSAQKNPTAFYLCASSRGMSSYNEQFFGPGTRLTVL.